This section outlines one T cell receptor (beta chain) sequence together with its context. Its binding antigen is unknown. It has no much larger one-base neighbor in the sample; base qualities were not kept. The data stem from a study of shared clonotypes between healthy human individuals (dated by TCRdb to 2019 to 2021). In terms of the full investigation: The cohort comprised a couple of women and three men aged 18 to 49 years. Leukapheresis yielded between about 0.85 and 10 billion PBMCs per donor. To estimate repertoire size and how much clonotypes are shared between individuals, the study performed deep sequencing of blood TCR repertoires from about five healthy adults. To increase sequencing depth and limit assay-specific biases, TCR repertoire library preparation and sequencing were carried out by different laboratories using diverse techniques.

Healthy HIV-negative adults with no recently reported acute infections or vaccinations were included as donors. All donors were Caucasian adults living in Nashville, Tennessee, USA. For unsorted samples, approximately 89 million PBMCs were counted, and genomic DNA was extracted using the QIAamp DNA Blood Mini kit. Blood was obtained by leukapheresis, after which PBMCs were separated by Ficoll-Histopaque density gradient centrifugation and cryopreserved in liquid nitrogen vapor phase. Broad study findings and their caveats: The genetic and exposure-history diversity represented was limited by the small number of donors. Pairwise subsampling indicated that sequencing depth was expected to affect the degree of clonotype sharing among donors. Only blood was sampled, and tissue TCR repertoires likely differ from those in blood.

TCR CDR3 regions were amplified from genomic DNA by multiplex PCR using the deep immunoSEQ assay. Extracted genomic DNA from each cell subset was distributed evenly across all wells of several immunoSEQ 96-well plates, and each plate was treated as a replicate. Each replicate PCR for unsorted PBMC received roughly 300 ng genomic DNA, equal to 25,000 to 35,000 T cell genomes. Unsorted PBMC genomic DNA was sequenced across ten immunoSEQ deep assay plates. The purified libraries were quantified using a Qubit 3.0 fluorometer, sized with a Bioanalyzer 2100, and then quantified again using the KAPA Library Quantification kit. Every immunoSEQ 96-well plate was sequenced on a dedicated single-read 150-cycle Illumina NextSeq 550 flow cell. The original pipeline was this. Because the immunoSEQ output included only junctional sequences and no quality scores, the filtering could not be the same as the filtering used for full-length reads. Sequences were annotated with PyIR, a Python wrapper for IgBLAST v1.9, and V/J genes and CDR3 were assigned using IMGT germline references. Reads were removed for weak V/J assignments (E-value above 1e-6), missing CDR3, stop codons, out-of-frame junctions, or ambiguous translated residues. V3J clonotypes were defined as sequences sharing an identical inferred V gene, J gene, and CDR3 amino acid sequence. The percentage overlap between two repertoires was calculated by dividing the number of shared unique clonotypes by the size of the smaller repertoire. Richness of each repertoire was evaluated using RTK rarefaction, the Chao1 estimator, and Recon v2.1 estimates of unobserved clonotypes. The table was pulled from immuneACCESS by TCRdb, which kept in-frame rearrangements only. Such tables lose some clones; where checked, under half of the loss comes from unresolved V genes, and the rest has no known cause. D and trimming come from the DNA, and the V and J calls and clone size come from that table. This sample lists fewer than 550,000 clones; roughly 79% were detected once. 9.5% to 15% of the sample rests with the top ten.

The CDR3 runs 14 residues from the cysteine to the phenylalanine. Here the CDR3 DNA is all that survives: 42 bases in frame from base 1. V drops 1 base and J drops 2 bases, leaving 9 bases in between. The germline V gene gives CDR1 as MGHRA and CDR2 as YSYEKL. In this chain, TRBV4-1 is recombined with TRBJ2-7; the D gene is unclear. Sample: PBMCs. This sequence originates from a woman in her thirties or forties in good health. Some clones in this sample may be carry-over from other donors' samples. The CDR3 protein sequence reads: CASSQVDGTYEQYF. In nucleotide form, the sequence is TGCGCCAGCAGCCAAGTAGACGGAACCTACGAGCAGTACTTC.